The 9 T cell receptor beta chains below all came from one sample that was sequenced in a study of cytomegalovirus exposure and HLA in healthy donors. Use of 60 Vbeta and 13 Jbeta primers characterized the PCR. Assay: immunoSEQ multiplex PCR; the TCRdb copy retains only in-frame clones and omits some. The sample contains 200,000 or so clones, 65% to 90% of which appear only once. The source material was PBMCs. These receptors originate from a girl aged 5-17 years in good health and CMV-seronegative.

The rearrangement links TRBV4-1 to TRBJ1-4; TRBD1 aligns across 8 bases. Germline values: CDR1 MGHRA, CDR2 YSYEKL. This CDR3 region has 14 residues. J lost 7 bases, V lost 1 base, and 2 bases had no gene match. In DNA form, the CDR3 reads TGCGCCAGCAGCCAAGGACAGGGGAGTGAAAAACTGTTTTTT. Its protein product is CASSQGQGSEKLFF.

This chain uses TRBV6-6 with TRBJ1-4, with a weak D call TRBD1 (6 bases). This CDR3 region has 12 residues. Germline-derived CDR1 and CDR2 are MNHNY and SVGAGI (reference sequence). The ends were cut back, 5 bases at V and 13 bases at J, with 14 bases in the middle. The CDR3 sequence: CASSPREGGLFF. The DNA of the CDR3 is TGTGCCAGCAGTCCTCGAGAAGGGGGACTGTTTTTT.

V and J are TRBV28 and TRBJ2-3, with 13 bases that match TRBD2. Trimming removed 2 bases from V and 14 bases from J; junction bases left unmatched: 7. CDR1 and CDR2 from the germline V gene are MDHEN and SYDVKM. This CDR3 has 14 amino acids. CDR3 nucleotides: TGTGCCAGCAGTTTAGGACTAGCGGGAGCAAAAAGGTATTTT. Translating it yields CASSLGLAGAKRYF.

This chain uses TRBV2 with TRBJ1-4, with TRBD1 as a possible D gene (5 bases). Per germline, CDR1 SNHLY and CDR2 FYNNEI. With 3 bases removed from V and 8 bases from J, the gap between germline ends came to 19 bases. The CDR3 has 16 residues. The CDR3 DNA follows: TGTGCCAGCAGTGACTCTTTGGCGGGGGTAGGGGAAAAACTGTTTTTT. This encodes CASSDSLAGVGEKLFF.

This rearrangement joins TRBV9 to TRBJ2-7, with D possibly being TRBD1 (5 bases). Per germline, CDR1 SGDLS and CDR2 YYNGEE. The length of the CDR3 is 15 residues. V was shortened by 2 bases and J by 2 bases, with 14 bases between the two germline ends. The CDR3 bases are TGTGCCAGCAGCGTGGGGCCGGAAGCAACCTACGAGCAGTACTTC. This translates into CASSVGPEATYEQYF.

This chain joins TRBV6-5 and TRBJ1-1, with D tentatively TRBD1 (6 bases). V was shortened by 10 bases and J by 0 bases, with 15 bases between the two germline ends. This CDR3 is built from 14 residues. CDR1 MNHEY and CDR2 SVGAGI come from the germline V gene. The CDR3 region is CATNRASMNTEAFF. The CDR3 bases are TGTGCCACCAACAGGGCTTCCATGAACACTGAAGCTTTCTTT.

The V gene is TRBV29-1, the J gene TRBJ2-4; a weak D match, TRBD1 (8 bases). The CDR3 totals 13 residues. The germline V gene encodes CDR1 SQVTM and CDR2 ANQGSEA. V was trimmed by 6 bases and J by 8 bases, leaving 17 bases between them. This CDR3 is CSVTGGGWDIQYF. The CDR3 DNA sequence: TGCAGCGTAACAGGGGGGGGTTGGGACATTCAGTACTTC.

The sample holds a few counts of this clone. As DNA, the CDR3 is TGCGCCAGCAGCTTCGCCCCTCCGACAGGGTTGGAAGCTTTCTTT. Protein sequence: CASSFAPPTGLEAFF. V gene TRBV5-1 combines with J gene TRBJ1-1; 7 bases fit TRBD1. The CDR3 sequence is 15 residues long. V was pared by 2 bases and J by 8 bases, with 12 bases of the junction left unmatched. Germline V gene sequence: CDR1 SGHRS, CDR2 YFSETQ. The whole variable domain, remainder taken from reference TRBV5-1 and TRBJ1-1, is KAGVTQTPRYLIKTRGQQVTLSCSPISGHRSVSWYQQTPGQGLQFLFEYFSETQRNKGNFPGRFSGRQFSNSRSEMNVSTLELGDSALYLCASSFAPPTGLEAFFGQGTRLTVV.

In its sample, this clone was seen a few times. The rearrangement joins TRBV2 to TRBJ1-1, with D tentatively TRBD1 (5 bases). V gave up 6 bases and J gave up 4 bases, with 15 bases separating them. The CDR3 consists of 14 residues. The germline CDR1 and CDR2 sequences are SNHLY and FYNNEI. CDR3 sequence: CASSQQDTRTEAFF. CDR3 coding DNA: TGTGCCAGCAGCCAACAGGACACCCGCACTGAAGCTTTCTTT. Full variable domain (outside the CDR3, taken from reference TRBV2 and TRBJ1-1): EPEVTQTPSHQVTQMGQEVILRCVPISNHLYFYWYRQILGQKVEFLVSFYNNEISEKSEIFDDQFSVERPDGSNFTLKIRSTKLEDSAMYFCASSQQDTRTEAFFGQGTRLTVV.